This TCR beta chain appears in the sequencing data of a study of regulatory T cells in long-lasting Graves disease. Points from the study as a whole: The TCR repertoire of persistent Graves' patients was less diverse than that of newly diagnosed ones.

Time point defined: persistent/refractory GD, antithyroid drugs over 5 years with positive TRAb. After RNA was extracted from PBMCs, the TCR library was made from it. By American Thyroid Association guidelines, Graves' disease was diagnosed in the cohort. Patients of an endocrinology department in Xi'an, China, were included. This clonotype has only one observation. What it binds is not known. Library construction for TCR beta used iRepertoire HTBI primers and Arm-PCR of CDR3 regions. TCRdb ran MiXCR on the multiplex PCR reads and lists one entry per CDR3 protein. Among some 340,000 distinct CDR3 sequences, about 23% were seen once, and the ten largest hold approximately 27%. Specimen: peripheral blood mononuclear cells (PBMCs), collected when the disease was refractory, from a patient treated with antithyroid drugs. This receptor was identified in a middle-aged woman with Graves disease.

CDR3 sequence: CASSAGTGRYMGEQYF. Written as DNA, the CDR3 is TGTGCCAGCAGCGCCGGGACAGGGAGGTATATGGGCGAGCAGTACTTC. The chain links TRBV9 to TRBJ2-7; 9 positions match TRBD1. Trimming removed 3 bases from V and 6 bases from J; junction bases left unmatched: 13. Germline CDR1 is SGDLS and CDR2 is YYNGEE. The CDR3 consists of 16 residues.